This TCR beta chain was recovered during a study of T cell responses to AZD1222 COVID-19 vaccine. Study observations and caveats: Vaccine-associated CD4 TCRs spanned spike, dominant at 160-218 and 743-854.

Regarding this clone: The antigen is unknown.

Using immunoSEQ multiplex PCR, the repertoire was profiled, and TCRdb retains in-frame clones only, with some absent. The table lists more than 85,000 clones, approximately 85% of them singletons. With 3 bases clipped from V and 8 bases from J, the junction kept 8 bases outside the gene matches. Per the germline V gene, CDR1 is KGHSH and CDR2 is LQKENI. CDR3 length: 14 amino acids. The TCR comes from an adult in good health. This chain joins TRBV18 and TRBJ1-2, with 8 bases matching TRBD1. Sample: peripheral blood, taken on day 0 of AZD1222 vaccination. CDR3 coding DNA: TGTGCCAGCTCACCCCTTAACAGGGGGGAAGGCTACACCTTC. It is translated as CASSPLNRGEGYTF.